This T cell receptor (beta chain) was sequenced for a study of T cells after yellow fever vaccination. Whole-study results and caveats: FACS-sorted repertoires might harbor abundant contaminating clonotypes from the bulk population. Most primary-vaccination clones recurred post-booster (approximately 96% CD4, roughly 91% CD8).

V was cut by 0 bases and J by 3 bases, with 6 bases left in between. Germline values: CDR1 LNHNV, CDR2 YYDKDF (reference sequence). There are 14 residues in the CDR3. As to this clonotype: Its antigen is not known.

TCRdb re-analysed the 5' RACE reads in MiXCR, keeping a single row per CDR3 protein. Of fewer than 650,000 distinct CDR3 sequences in the sample, 21% were seen once. The TCR originated in a man younger than 30 who received the YFV17D yellow fever vaccine. The chain is built from TRBV15 and TRBJ1-5; no clear D gene. The specimen comprised PBMCs, sampled approximately 20 days after the first yellow fever vaccination. The DNA for the CDR3 is TGTGCCACCAGCAGAGATCACAACAATCAGCCCCAGCATTTT. It codes for CATSRDHNNQPQHF.